The rows below give T cell receptor beta chains drawn from one sample of a study of post-analysis software for immune sequencing data. TCRdb reprocessed the PCR reads via MiXCR and lists one record per CDR3 protein. The sample carries around 500,000 distinct CDR3 sequences, less than 40% recorded once. Sequenced material: blood. The receptors were sampled from a girl aged 2-17 years with multiple sclerosis. Each CDR3 is given with its conserved first and last residue. A D gene is named only where the DNA matches it firmly. Expanded clones are given a class, and other clones once, few, many or no size at all.

J gene,D gene,clone size,V gene,CDR3 protein,CDR3 DNA
TRBJ2-3,TRBD2,NA,TRBV20-1,CSANGLESTDTQYF,TGCAGTGCAAACGGACTAGAGAGCACAGATACGCAGTATTTT
TRBJ1-3,NA,NA,TRBV6-5,CASSYTPSPSGNTIYF,TGTGCCAGCAGTTATACCCCCTCTCCCTCTGGAAACACCATATATTTT
TRBJ1-5,NA,few,TRBV15,CATSRPGGPSFGQPQHF,TGTGCCACCAGCAGACCCGGGGGCCCTTCGTTTGGTCAGCCCCAGCATTTT
TRBJ2-4,NA,NA,TRBV7-8,CTSSPVGSADQNIQYF,TGTACCAGCAGCCCCGTGGGGTCGGCGGACCAAAACATTCAGTACTTC
TRBJ1-6,NA,NA,TRBV6-5,CASSAKGGSPLHF,TGTGCCAGCAGTGCGAAAGGGGGTTCACCCCTCCACTTT
TRBJ2-3,NA,NA,TRBV29-1,CSVERDFSWDTQYF,TGCAGCGTTGAAAGAGACTTTTCTTGGGATACGCAGTATTTT
TRBJ2-7,NA,NA,TRBV7-6,CASSQSLNSREQYF,TGTGCCAGCAGCCAATCCCTTAATTCTCGAGAGCAGTACTTC
TRBJ2-3,NA,NA,TRBV2,CASSAQGSLDTDTQYF,TGTGCCAGCAGTGCTCAGGGCAGCTTGGACACAGATACGCAGTATTTT
TRBJ1-5,NA,NA,TRBV6-5,CASRKAQGGRGQPQHF,TGTGCCAGCAGGAAAGCACAGGGAGGACGGGGTCAGCCCCAGCATTTT
TRBJ2-7,NA,NA,TRBV15,CATSRDPGFYEQYF,TGTGCCACCAGCAGAGATCCGGGTTTCTACGAGCAGTACTTC
TRBJ1-2,TRBD1,few,TRBV4-2,CASSQATGDNYGYTF,TGTGCCAGCAGCCAAGCGACAGGGGATAACTATGGCTACACCTTC
TRBJ1-5,NA,NA,TRBV5-1,CASSFEADQPQHF,TGCGCCAGCAGCTTTGAGGCTGATCAGCCCCAGCATTTT
TRBJ1-2,TRBD1,few,TRBV20-1,CSALGQDGYGYTF,TGCAGTGCGCTGGGACAGGATGGGTATGGCTACACCTTC
TRBJ2-2,TRBD2,once,TRBV12-3/TRBV12-4,CASSLRFGLAGGPIRELFF,TGTGCCAGCAGTTTACGGTTCGGACTAGCGGGGGGGCCCATCAGGGAGCTGTTTTTT
TRBJ1-4,TRBD1,NA,TRBV24-1,CATSEGTARGKLFF,TGTGCCACCAGTGAGGGGACAGCCCGAGGAAAACTGTTTTTT
TRBJ1-1,NA,once,TRBV23-1,CASSPRRVGASNTEAFF,TGCGCCAGCAGTCCCCGTCGGGTAGGGGCTTCGAACACTGAAGCTTTCTTT
TRBJ2-2,NA,NA,TRBV10-3,CAISEERRGTGELFF,TGTGCCATCAGTGAAGAGAGGCGAGGGACCGGGGAGCTGTTTTTT
TRBJ2-7,TRBD1,NA,TRBV3-1,CASSHKPAGGEQYF,TGTGCCAGCAGCCACAAACCAGCAGGGGGCGAGCAGTACTTC
TRBJ2-3,NA,NA,TRBV4-2,CASSQDLGGGESTDTQYF,TGTGCCAGCAGCCAAGATCTGGGTGGCGGGGAGAGCACAGATACGCAGTATTTT
TRBJ2-5,NA,NA,TRBV20-1,CSARAPGVSGETQYF,TGCAGTGCTAGAGCCCCAGGGGTCTCGGGGGAGACCCAGTACTTC
TRBJ1-6,NA,NA,TRBV28,CASRAGAGSSPLHF,TGTGCCAGCAGGGCCGGTGCAGGGTCTTCACCCCTCCACTTT
TRBJ2-7,NA,NA,TRBV15,CATSRVPEGFEQYF,TGTGCCACCAGCAGAGTACCAGAGGGATTCGAGCAGTACTTC
TRBJ1-5,NA,few,TRBV28,CASRSVGGRNQPQHF,TGTGCCAGCAGATCGGTGGGGGGGAGAAATCAGCCCCAGCATTTT
TRBJ2-4,NA,few,TRBV6-5,CASSEHRVTKNIQYF,TGTGCCAGCAGTGAGCACAGGGTGACCAAAAACATTCAGTACTTC
TRBJ2-1,TRBD2,NA,TRBV7-6,CASSAGTSGGVLQQFF,TGTGCCAGCAGCGCTGGGACTAGCGGGGGGGTGTTACAGCAGTTCTTC
TRBJ1-5,NA,NA,TRBV7-9,CASGLSGVQPQHF,TGTGCCAGCGGCTTATCAGGGGTCCAGCCCCAGCATTTT
TRBJ2-7,NA,NA,TRBV7-2,CASSQGAGAYLPYEQYF,TGTGCCAGCAGCCAAGGGGCAGGCGCTTACCTCCCCTACGAGCAGTACTTC
TRBJ2-5,NA,NA,TRBV7-9,CASSFAVGSGQETQYF,TGTGCCAGCAGCTTCGCGGTCGGCTCTGGCCAAGAGACCCAGTACTTC
TRBJ2-1,TRBD2,NA,TRBV9,CASSGGTSFLGPEQFF,TGTGCCAGCAGCGGCGGGACTAGTTTCCTAGGTCCTGAGCAGTTCTTC
TRBJ1-5,NA,NA,TRBV19,CASSPDTQDQPQHF,TGTGCCAGTAGTCCTGATACCCAAGATCAGCCCCAGCATTTT
TRBJ2-3,NA,once,TRBV4-1,CASSQVVAGASTDTQYF,TGCGCCAGCAGCCAAGTTGTGGCGGGGGCCAGCACAGATACGCAGTATTTT
TRBJ2-1,TRBD2,NA,TRBV6-1,CASSDGLGAYNEQFF,TGTGCCAGCAGTGATGGACTAGGCGCCTACAATGAGCAGTTCTTC
TRBJ2-1,TRBD2,NA,TRBV7-3,CASSPSGGGGSYNEQFF,TGTGCCAGCAGCCCAAGTGGCGGGGGGGGCTCCTACAATGAGCAGTTCTTC
TRBJ2-3,NA,NA,TRBV4-1,CASSQADSTDTQYF,TGCGCCAGCAGCCAAGCGGATAGCACAGATACGCAGTATTTT
TRBJ2-7,NA,few,TRBV20-1,CSASLGEQYF,TGCAGTGCTAGCCTAGGCGAGCAGTACTTC
TRBJ2-2,TRBD2,NA,TRBV4-1,CASSQGGGVGELFF,TGCGCCAGCAGCCAAGGCGGGGGAGTCGGGGAGCTGTTTTTT
TRBJ1-4,NA,few,TRBV29-1,CSVEGSGSEKLFF,TGCAGCGTTGAGGGCTCAGGAAGCGAAAAACTGTTTTTT
TRBJ2-5,NA,many,TRBV27,CASMGLQETQYF,TGTGCCAGCATGGGGCTACAAGAGACCCAGTACTTC
TRBJ1-4,TRBD1,NA,TRBV5-1,CASSRTGREEKLFF,TGCGCCAGCAGCCGGACAGGGAGGGAGGAAAAACTGTTTTTT
TRBJ2-7,NA,NA,TRBV6-1,CASSEAVPFSPGEQYF,TGTGCCAGCAGTGAAGCGGTTCCCTTTTCGCCGGGCGAGCAGTACTTC
TRBJ1-5,NA,few,TRBV12-3/TRBV12-4,CASSFIRGDSNQPQHF,TGTGCCAGCAGTTTCATCAGGGGCGATAGCAATCAGCCCCAGCATTTT
TRBJ1-1,NA,NA,TRBV6-5,CASSYSPRASTEAFF,TGTGCCAGCAGTTACTCCCCCCGAGCGAGCACTGAAGCTTTCTTT
TRBJ2-1,NA,few,TRBV11-1,CASPSPPLEYNEQFF,TGTGCCAGCCCATCTCCCCCCTTGGAGTACAATGAGCAGTTCTTC
TRBJ1-4,NA,NA,TRBV5-1,CVSSFGGSDEKLFF,TGCGTCAGCAGCTTTGGGGGCAGTGATGAAAAACTGTTTTTT
TRBJ2-1,NA,NA,TRBV28,CASSLHPTGQFF,TGTGCCAGCAGTTTACATCCCACGGGGCAGTTCTTC
TRBJ2-3,NA,NA,TRBV27,CASSPLTEISDTQYF,TGTGCCAGCAGTCCCTTAACGGAAATCTCAGATACGCAGTATTTT
TRBJ1-5,NA,NA,TRBV7-2,CASSLEAINQPQHF,TGTGCCAGCAGCTTAGAGGCAATCAATCAGCCCCAGCATTTT
TRBJ1-2,NA,NA,TRBV29-1,CSVGKRSKDGYTF,TGCAGCGTTGGGAAGCGGTCGAAGGATGGCTACACCTTC
TRBJ2-7,NA,few,TRBV20-1,CSANMDGYEQYF,TGCAGTGCCAATATGGACGGCTACGAGCAGTACTTC
TRBJ1-1,NA,once,TRBV7-9,CASKVDLNTEAFF,TGTGCCAGTAAAGTAGACCTGAACACTGAAGCTTTCTTT
TRBJ2-1,TRBD2,NA,TRBV7-8,CASRQSSGVYNEQFF,TGTGCCAGCAGGCAATCTAGCGGGGTCTACAATGAGCAGTTCTTC
TRBJ2-5,NA,NA,TRBV3-1,CASSQGRPMDEQYF,TGTGCCAGCAGCCAAGGTAGGCCCATGGATGAGCAGTACTTC
TRBJ2-7,TRBD1,NA,TRBV10-3,CAIRQGESSYEQYF,TGTGCCATACGACAGGGGGAAAGTTCCTACGAGCAGTACTTC
TRBJ1-1,TRBD1,NA,TRBV11-3,CASSPDGGRGPAFF,TGTGCCAGCAGCCCCGACGGCGGCAGGGGGCCAGCTTTCTTT
TRBJ2-5,NA,NA,TRBV7-8,CASSFDRHKQETQYF,TGTGCCAGCAGCTTCGACCGACACAAACAAGAGACCCAGTACTTC
TRBJ2-3,NA,NA,TRBV6-6,CASSYGSSGGDTQYF,TGTGCCAGCAGTTACGGATCTTCGGGTGGAGATACGCAGTATTTT
TRBJ2-7,TRBD1,few,TRBV10-2,CASSVLQGAYEQYF,TGCGCCAGCAGTGTACTACAGGGGGCCTACGAGCAGTACTTC
TRBJ1-5,TRBD1,once,TRBV27,CASKIQGINQPQHF,TGTGCCAGCAAAATACAGGGGATTAATCAGCCCCAGCATTTT